Reported below is one TCR beta chain. V dropped 1 base and J dropped 6 bases, with 13 bases sitting between them. Germline V gives CDR1 SGHAT, CDR2 FQNNGV. The CDR3 spans 15 residues. This sample is drawn from a study of blood T cell repertoires in COVID-19. Study-wide context: The analysed material was cDNA or gDNA that came from T cells, B-cell-depleted T cells, or PBMCs.

Original methodology: Reference gene primers were amplified, and this amplification served to estimate nucleated cell counts. TCRdb's copy holds only in-frame clones and misses some; the assay was immunoSEQ multiplex PCR. V and J calls and clone size are copied from that table; D and trimming were computed from the DNA. The sample shows tens of thousands of clones, roughly 84% of them seen only once. The sequence was obtained from a human donor in a cohort sampled during active COVID-19. The chain uses TRBV11-2 and TRBJ2-1, with D perhaps TRBD1 (5 bases). The sequenced sample consisted of peripheral blood. For the CDR3, the DNA is TGTGCCAGCAGCTTAGGCCAGGGCACGAGCAATGAGCAGTTCTTC. Its protein product is CASSLGQGTSNEQFF.